This T cell receptor (beta chain) emerged from a study of early T cells in non-severe SARS-CoV-2 infection. There are a few counts of this clonotype. Its antigen is unknown. Study-level points and caveats: VDJdb matching, biased toward anti-spike CD8 responses, missed private and CD4 specificities.

Individual cDNA molecules were tagged with unique molecular identifiers. TCRdb re-analysed the 5' RACE reads in MiXCR, keeping a single row per CDR3 protein. The sample carries about 50,000 distinct CDR3 sequences, 8% to 10% recorded once. Deletions cut 6 bases from V and 2 bases from J, with 13 bases between. Germline V CDR1 and CDR2: LGHDT, YNNKEL (reference sequence). The CDR3 is 15 amino acids. Sequenced input: whole blood. The chain is built from TRBV3-1 and TRBJ1-4; perhaps TRBD1 as D (6 bases). This TCR was sampled from an adult who was a healthcare worker with PCR-confirmed SARS-CoV-2 infection or an uninfected control (not recorded which). The CDR3 bases are TGTGCCAGCAGACAGGGTTCTTCGACTAATGAAAAACTGTTTTTT. Translation: CASRQGSSTNEKLFF.